This TCR beta chain was identified in a study of OX40 agonist ivuxolimab in advanced cancers. Study-level background: Patients were treated with ivuxolimab, an agonistic anti-OX40 (CD134) antibody. Across the patients, intravenous ivuxolimab was delivered every 2 weeks at 0.01 to 10 mg/kg.

The protocol was immunoSEQ multiplex PCR, while the TCRdb copy is restricted to in-frame clones and leaves out a portion. This sample carries tens of thousands of clones, around nine tenths of them seen once, and the ten largest clones take just over 50%. This material consisted of CD4+ or CD8+ T cells sorted from blood, taken in a trial of the OX40 agonist ivuxolimab. The receptor comes from an adult with an advanced solid tumor such as melanoma, head and neck, liver or kidney cancer.

CDR3 residues: CASSDGLAGIYEQYF. In DNA, the CDR3 is TGTGCCAGCAGTGATGGGCTAGCGGGGATCTACGAGCAGTACTTC. The chain couples TRBV2 to TRBJ2-7, with 9 bases matching TRBD2. Per the germline V gene, CDR1 is SNHLY and CDR2 is FYNNEI. The V gene end was trimmed by 3 bases and the J gene end by 3 bases; junction bases not matched to a gene: 6. The CDR3 runs 15 residues.